These 28 T cell receptor beta chains came from one sample sequenced in a study of blood T cell repertoires in COVID-19. The repertoire was sequenced with immunoSEQ multiplex PCR; TCRdb's copy has only in-frame clones and lacks some. The data show hundreds of thousands of clones, about 85% seen once. The sequenced material came from peripheral blood. The receptor source for this set is a human donor in a cohort sampled during active COVID-19.

The V gene is TRBV4-1, the J gene TRBJ1-1; D uncertain. The CDR3 sequence is 15 residues long. Trimming stripped 2 bases from V and 1 base from J, with 11 bases between. Germline CDR1 and CDR2: MGHRA and YSYEKL. The CDR3: CASSQLFTGNTEAFF. The CDR3 DNA follows: TGCGCCAGCAGCCAACTTTTTACGGGGAACACTGAAGCTTTCTTT.

V and J are TRBV7-2 and TRBJ1-2; 9 positions match TRBD1. Germline lookup yields CDR1 SGHTA and CDR2 FQGNSA. The CDR3 covers 15 residues. Trimming at V came to 2 bases and at J to 8 bases, leaving 9 bases not matched to a gene. CDR3 in DNA: TGTGCCAGCAGCTTATTGGGACAGGGCGTTAAGGGCTACACCTTC. As protein: CASSLLGQGVKGYTF.

This rearrangement joins TRBV10-1 to TRBJ2-3, with 7 bases matching TRBD1. The CDR3 spans 12 residues. The germline gives CDR1 WNHNN, CDR2 SYGVQD (reference sequence). J was trimmed by 4 bases and V by 6 bases; bases with no gene match: 1. The CDR3 protein is CASSTGADTQYF. DNA of the CDR3: TGCGCCAGCAGCACAGGGGCAGATACGCAGTATTTT.

The rearrangement joins TRBV5-1 to TRBJ2-5, with 10 bases identical to TRBD1. Germline CDR1 is SGHRS and CDR2 is YFSETQ. The CDR3 is 19 amino acids. The ends lost 4 bases at V and 2 bases at J; junction bases unmatched: 17. The CDR3 protein is CASSPSNYGQGVRQETQYF. In nucleotides, the CDR3 is TGCGCCAGCAGCCCGAGCAATTACGGACAGGGGGTGAGACAAGAGACCCAGTACTTC.

The V gene is TRBV28, the J gene TRBJ2-5; 7 bases agree with TRBD2. V lost 5 bases, J lost 10 bases, and 7 bases stayed unmatched. The CDR3 sequence is 12 residues long. The germline V gene encodes CDR1 MDHEN and CDR2 SYDVKM. CDR3: CASSPRQRGQYF. The CDR3 nucleotides are TGTGCCAGCAGTCCCCGCCAGCGGGGCCAGTACTTC.

The chain recombines TRBV7-6 with TRBJ2-3; 12 nucleotides line up with TRBD2. CDR3 length: 17 amino acids. Germline CDR1 and CDR2: SGHVS and FNYEAQ. The junction had 6 bases not matched to a gene; V was cut back by 5 bases and J by 0 bases. CDR3 in DNA: TGTGCCAGCAGCCATTTCGGGACTAGCGGGAGCACAGATACGCAGTATTTT. Translation: CASSHFGTSGSTDTQYF.

V usage is TRBV5-4 and J usage is TRBJ1-1; 8 bases fit TRBD1. CDR1 is SGHNT and CDR2 is YYREEE in the germline V gene (reference sequence). Unmatched junction bases numbered 12, after V lost 4 bases and J lost 10 bases. The CDR3 covers 14 residues. CDR3 bases: TGTGCCAGCAGCACCTGGACAGGGAGGGGTTCAGCTTTCTTT. It specifies CASSTWTGRGSAFF.

The chain has TRBV7-8 and TRBJ2-1, with 8 bases identical to TRBD2. The CDR3 is 17 residues long. V dropped 1 base and J dropped 1; count of bases not matched to a gene: 6. Germline V gives CDR1 SGHVS, CDR2 FQNEAQ. CDR3 sequence: CASSLVWTSSSYNEQFF. The CDR3 DNA is TGTGCCAGCAGCTTAGTGTGGACTAGCTCGTCCTACAATGAGCAGTTCTTC.

This chain uses TRBV5-1 with TRBJ2-2; 8 bases agree with TRBD2. The CDR3 extends over 16 amino acids. Trimming removed 0 bases from V and 6 bases from J; junction bases left unmatched: 7. Germline-derived CDR1 and CDR2 are SGHRS and YFSETQ. The CDR3 bases are TGCGCCAGCAGCTTGGCGGCGGGAGGTGGGGCCGGGGAGCTGTTTTTT. This encodes CASSLAAGGGAGELFF.

The chain links TRBV5-1 to TRBJ2-1; D remains ambiguous. This CDR3 contains 14 residues. V lost 0 bases, J lost 2 bases, and 6 bases lay in between. Germline V gene lookup returns CDR1 SGHRS and CDR2 YFSETQ. The CDR3, as DNA: TGCGCCAGCAGCTTGGAATCCACCTACAATGAGCAGTTCTTC. Protein sequence: CASSLESTYNEQFF.

This clone showed up just a few times. This rearrangement joins TRBV7-9 to TRBJ1-1, with D unresolved. V was pared by 1 base and J by 4 bases, with 4 bases between. This CDR3 is 12 amino acids long. The germline CDR1 and CDR2 sequences are SEHNR and FQNEAQ (reference sequence). CDR3 loop: CASSLGATEAFF. The CDR3 DNA is TGTGCCAGCAGCTTAGGGGCCACTGAAGCTTTCTTT.

The chain is built from TRBV27 and TRBJ1-1; TRBD1 is a possible D gene (5 bases). The ends were cut back, 0 bases at V and 4 bases at J, with 15 bases in the middle. This CDR3 comprises 16 residues. Germline V gene lookup returns CDR1 MNHEY and CDR2 SMNVEV (reference sequence). CDR3 bases: TGTGCCAGCAGTTTATCGGGAGCGGGGGATGTCACTGAAGCTTTCTTT. The encoded protein is CASSLSGAGDVTEAFF.

V gene TRBV28 combines with J gene TRBJ2-7; D unresolved. The germline V gene has CDR1 MDHEN and CDR2 SYDVKM. V lost 5 bases and J lost 2, with 16 bases in between. The CDR3 has 15 amino acids. The CDR3 DNA reads TGTGCCAGCAGTCACAGCAAAGCACAAACCTACGAGCAGTACTTC. This sequence encodes CASSHSKAQTYEQYF.

The chain combines TRBV30 with TRBJ1-5; D is perhaps TRBD1 (5 bases). This CDR3 contains 17 residues. Germline-derived CDR1 and CDR2 are GTSNPN and SVGIG (reference sequence). Trimming took 0 bases from V and 6 from J, leaving 21 bases between them. In nucleotides, the CDR3 is TGTGCCTGGAGTGTCGAATCGGCAGGGTGGGTCCGTCAGCCCCAGCATTTT. Protein: CAWSVESAGWVRQPQHF.

The chain is built from TRBV6-6 and TRBJ1-1, with D possibly matching TRBD1 (6 bases). The CDR3 loop spans 15 amino acids. Germline loops: CDR1 MNHNY, CDR2 SVGAGI (reference sequence). V was pared by 5 bases and J by 1 base, with 14 bases between. DNA of the CDR3: TGTGCCAGCAGTACCCGTCGAGGGGGGAACACTGAAGCTTTCTTT. As protein: CASSTRRGGNTEAFF.

The chain has TRBV18 and TRBJ1-6; the D is unclear. Germline V CDR1 and CDR2: KGHSH, LQKENI. The CDR3 has 14 residues. V lost 0 bases to trimming and J lost 7 bases, with 7 bases between them. The CDR3 sequence is CASSPPRQNSPLHF. As DNA, the CDR3 is TGTGCCAGCTCACCACCGCGGCAGAATTCACCCCTCCACTTT.

The chain uses TRBV6-5 and TRBJ1-1, with a tentative D call TRBD1 (6 bases). Germline V lookup: CDR1 MNHEY, CDR2 SVGAGI. This CDR3 region has 13 residues. V lost 4 bases and J 7 bases, leaving 13 bases between the germline ends. In DNA form, the CDR3 reads TGTGCCAGCAGTTCGACAGGATTCTATGAAGCTTTCTTT. This translates into CASSSTGFYEAFF.

The chain links TRBV10-3 to TRBJ2-5, with D possibly matching TRBD2 (5 bases). Germline assignment: CDR1 ENHRY and CDR2 SYGVKD. V dropped 6 bases and J dropped 4 bases, with 9 bases sitting between them. CDR3 length: 12 residues. The CDR3 reads CAIRRVRETQYF. In DNA, the CDR3 is TGTGCCATCAGGAGGGTAAGAGAGACCCAGTACTTC.

V usage is TRBV29-1 and J usage is TRBJ2-7, with D tentatively TRBD2 (6 bases). Per the germline V gene, CDR1 is SQVTM and CDR2 is ANQGSEA. CDR3 length: 12 residues. The V end lost 4 bases, the J end lost 9 bases, and 16 bases lay between the germline ends. The CDR3 DNA is TGCAGCGTTGGGGCAGCGGGCGGTGCGCAGTACTTC. This sequence encodes CSVGAAGGAQYF.

The chain combines TRBV19 with TRBJ2-5; D may be TRBD1 (5 bases). The CDR3 totals 14 residues. Germline V gene sequence: CDR1 LNHDA, CDR2 SQIVND (reference sequence). V dropped 4 bases and J dropped 1 base, with 10 bases sitting between them. CDR3 region: CASSTRQTQETQYF. CDR3 nucleotides: TGTGCCAGTAGTACCCGACAGACCCAAGAGACCCAGTACTTC.

This chain joins TRBV11-2 and TRBJ2-5, with D tentatively TRBD1 (5 bases). The CDR3 runs to 14 residues. Germline CDR1 is SGHAT and CDR2 is FQNNGV. Trimming shortened V by 1 base and J by 4 bases, and 10 bases separated the two germline ends. The CDR3 sequence: CASSLGGSRETQYF. Here the CDR3 DNA reads TGTGCCAGCAGCTTAGGGGGCTCCAGAGAGACCCAGTACTTC.

This clone appeared a single time. The chain has TRBV2 and TRBJ2-5; 9 nucleotides match TRBD2. Trimming took 5 bases from V and 2 from J; bases not matched to a gene: 18. This CDR3 region has 19 residues. Germline assignment: CDR1 SNHLY and CDR2 FYNNEI. CDR3 loop: CASSIAGEGFRGAQETQYF. The CDR3 nucleotides are TGTGCCAGCAGTATAGCGGGAGAAGGGTTTCGGGGCGCACAAGAGACCCAGTACTTC.

The rearrangement uses TRBV2 and TRBJ2-1; 10 bases line up with TRBD2. J was trimmed by 8 bases and V by 8 bases; bases with no gene match: 12. Germline assignment: CDR1 SNHLY and CDR2 FYNNEI. The CDR3 is made up of 15 amino acids. CDR3: CASRWTSGGTYEQFF. The CDR3 coding sequence is TGTGCCAGCCGATGGACTAGCGGAGGTACATATGAGCAGTTCTTC.

The chain is built from TRBV15 and TRBJ2-1; possible D gene TRBD2, 6 bases. The CDR3 totals 15 residues. The V gene lost 0 bases and the J gene lost 4 bases, with 10 bases spanning the gap. The germline V gene encodes CDR1 LNHNV and CDR2 YYDKDF (reference sequence). CDR3 amino acids: CATSREGLTYNEQFF. As DNA, the CDR3 is TGTGCCACCAGCAGAGAAGGACTAACGTACAATGAGCAGTTCTTC.

This clone was counted ten times or more. This sequence joins TRBV27 and TRBJ1-2; D possibly corresponds to TRBD1 (6 bases). CDR1 and CDR2 (germline): MNHEY, SMNVEV (reference sequence). V lost 6 bases to trimming and J lost 4 bases, with 15 bases between them. The CDR3 runs 14 residues. The CDR3 region is CASSFIGGGYGYTF. Written as DNA, the CDR3 is TGTGCCAGCAGCTTTATAGGGGGGGGCTATGGCTACACCTTC.

This clone occurred a few times. V is TRBV27 and J is TRBJ2-7, with TRBD1 matching over 7 bases. CDR3 size: 13 residues. J gave up 2 bases and V 3 bases, and 1 base lay outside the gene matches. The germline V gene has CDR1 MNHEY and CDR2 SMNVEV (reference sequence). CDR3 DNA: TGTGCCAGCAGTTTTGGGACAGCCTACGAGCAGTACTTC. Translation: CASSFGTAYEQYF.

This clone has just one count. The V gene is TRBV19, the J gene TRBJ1-4, with 9 bases identical to TRBD1. CDR1 is LNHDA and CDR2 is SQIVND in the germline V gene (reference sequence). V gave up 6 bases and J gave up 5 bases; unmatched junction bases: 13. The CDR3 has 17 residues. The CDR3 spells CASSHPGQGPSNEKLFF. The CDR3 region has the DNA TGTGCCAGTAGCCACCCGGGACAGGGTCCCTCGAATGAAAAACTGTTTTTT.

This clone showed up just a few times. The J gene is TRBJ2-7, the V gene TRBV21-1; no DNA check was done on the table's D call, TRBD1. TRBV21-1 is noted as a pseudogene. This CDR3 is 15 amino acids long. The CDR3 DNA reads TGTGCCAGCAGCATTGAAGCAGGGGGTAACCACGAGCAGTACTTC. This encodes CASSIEAGGNHEQYF.